The 3 T cell receptor beta chains in this list originate from one sample, sequenced in a study of T cells after yellow fever vaccination (dated by TCRdb to the late 2010s). Library preparation was by 5' RACE. Sequenced on an Illumina NovaSeq 6000. Using fastp trimming at Q25 and MiXCR clonotype assembly, TCRdb reanalyzed the public sequencing data and kept in-frame beta chains. A single entry per CDR3 protein holds the most common genes and DNA from its merged rows. For this sample there are 250,000 to 400,000 distinct CDR3 sequences; roughly 4.3% appear just once. The ten largest clones capture around 25% of the sample. The treatment or condition label for this specimen denotes: live attenuated yellow fever vaccine strain. The specimen comprised PBMCs, sampled 5 days after the yellow fever booster vaccination. The receptors originated from a man aged 18 to 30 who received the YFV17D yellow fever vaccine.

This clonotype was seen more than once but under ten times. This rearrangement joins TRBV20-1 to TRBJ2-5, with 9 bases aligning to TRBD1. V shed 2 bases, J shed 2 bases, and the junction held 3 bases outside the gene matches. The germline V gene has CDR1 DFQATT and CDR2 SNEGSKA (reference sequence). The CDR3 runs to 14 residues. In nucleotides, the CDR3 is TGCAGTGCTAGACGGGGGACAGGGCAAGAGACCCAGTACTTC. Its translation: CSARRGTGQETQYF.

The rearrangement links TRBV28 to TRBJ2-2; 7 nucleotides match TRBD1. The J segment lost 6 bases and the V segment lost 5 bases, leaving 6 bases of the junction unmatched. Germline-derived CDR1 and CDR2 are MDHEN and SYDVKM. The CDR3 totals 14 residues. The CDR3 here is CASSNRQGPGELFF. CDR3 nucleotide sequence: TGTGCCAGCAGTAACCGACAGGGTCCCGGGGAGCTGTTTTTT.

This clonotype was counted only a few times. The chain has TRBV6-6 and TRBJ1-1; 7 nucleotides line up with TRBD1. V gave up 3 bases and J gave up 7 bases; unmatched junction bases: 11. Germline V lookup: CDR1 MNHNY, CDR2 SVGAGI (reference sequence). The CDR3 runs 15 residues. The CDR3 loop is CASSYRAGGPGEAFF. Here the CDR3 DNA reads TGTGCCAGCAGTTATCGGGCAGGGGGACCGGGTGAAGCTTTCTTT.